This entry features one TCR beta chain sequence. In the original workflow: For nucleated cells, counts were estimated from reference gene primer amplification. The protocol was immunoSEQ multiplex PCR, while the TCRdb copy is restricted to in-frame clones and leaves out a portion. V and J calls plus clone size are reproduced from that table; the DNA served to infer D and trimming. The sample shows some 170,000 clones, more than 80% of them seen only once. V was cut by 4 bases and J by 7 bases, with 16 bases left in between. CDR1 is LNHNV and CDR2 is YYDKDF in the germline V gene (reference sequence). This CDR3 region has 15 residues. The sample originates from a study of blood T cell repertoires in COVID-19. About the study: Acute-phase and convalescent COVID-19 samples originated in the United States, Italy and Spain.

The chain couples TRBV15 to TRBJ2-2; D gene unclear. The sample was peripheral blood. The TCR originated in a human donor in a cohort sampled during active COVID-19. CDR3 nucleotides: TGTGCCACCAGCACCGAATTAAACTCGGGCGGGGAGCTGTTTTTT. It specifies CATSTELNSGGELFF.